What follows are 12 T cell receptor beta chains derived from one specimen sequenced in a study of tumor and adjacent non-tumor tissue in lung cancer. Three rounds of nested PCR, following a modified ARM-PCR protocol, produced the TCRbeta library. Each CDR3 protein is one row after TCRdb ran MiXCR on the multiplex PCR reads. The sample gives about 66,000 distinct CDR3 sequences, 60% to 75% of which show up once; 28% is in the top ten. The template was RNA from unsorted bulk tissue. The source material was lung tumor tissue. The receptors shown here come from a man in his fifties or sixties with non-small cell lung cancer.

Comment on this clonotype: Mismatch with germline at one junction end may stem from a read error. The CDR3 reads CVISEANNEQVF. CDR3 sequence (DNA): TGTGTCATCAGTGAGGCGAACAATGAGCAGGTATTC. The V and J genes are TRBV10-3 and TRBJ2-1, with unresolved D. The germline V gene encodes CDR1 ENHRY and CDR2 SYGVKD. The CDR3 sequence is 12 residues long.

Of note for this clonotype: As the CDR3 is not closed by the conserved phenylalanine or tryptophan, this likely results from a read error. The chain joins TRBV11-1 to TRBJ2-3; D might be TRBD1 (6 bases). Trimming pared 9 bases from V and 2 bases from J, leaving 18 bases between. The CDR3 is made up of 15 amino acids. CDR1 and CDR2 (germline): SGHAT, FQDESV (reference sequence). The CDR3 sequence: CASSHGTGFTDTQYY. CDR3 bases: TGTGCCAGTAGTCACGGCACAGGGTTCACAGATACGCAGTATTAT.

In regard to this clonotype: As the CDR3 is not closed by the conserved phenylalanine or tryptophan, this likely results from a read error. This chain connects TRBV6-8 to TRBJ1-5; D gene unclear. The CDR3 runs to 12 residues. Germline V CDR1 and CDR2: MNHGY, SAAAGT. The CDR3 DNA reads TGTGACAGCAGTTACAAGGATCAGCCCCAGCATTTA. Protein: CDSSYKDQPQHL.

V gene TRBV7-9 combines with J gene TRBJ2-1; 7 nucleotides match TRBD2. CDR1 and CDR2 (germline): SEHNR, FQNEAQ (reference sequence). The junction had 8 bases not matched to a gene; V was cut back by 5 bases and J by 7 bases. The CDR3 spans 14 residues. CDR3 protein: CASSPLVGGNEQFF. CDR3 nucleotide sequence: TGTGCCAGCAGCCCCTTGGTGGGGGGGAATGAGCAGTTCTTC.

The chain joins TRBV2 to TRBJ1-4; 7 bases are a match to TRBD1. This CDR3 contains 13 residues. The ends lost 8 bases at V and 8 bases at J; junction bases unmatched: 8. Germline loops: CDR1 SNHLY, CDR2 FYNNEI. In DNA form, the CDR3 reads TGTGCCAGCGCCGAGGGGGCACAGGAAAAACTGTTTTTT. Translating gives CASAEGAQEKLFF. The full variable domain, completed using reference TRBV2 and TRBJ1-4, is EPEVTQTPSHQVTQMGQEVILRCVPISNHLYFYWYRQILGQKVEFLVSFYNNEISEKSEIFDDQFSVERPDGSNFTLKIRSTKLEDSAMYFCASAEGAQEKLFFGSGTQLSVL.

Of note for this clonotype: A junction end diverges from the germline sequence, so it may reflect a read error. The gene calls are TRBV5-1 and TRBJ2-5, with 13 positions matching TRBD2. CDR1 is SGHRS, CDR2 YFSETQ, per germline. This CDR3 spans 15 amino acids. The CDR3 region has the DNA TGCGCCCGCAGCTTGGAGGCCGGGACTAGCGGGATCAAGTACTTC. Its translation: CARSLEAGTSGIKYF.

Note on this clonotype: Its ends do not fully match the called genes, so a read error is possible. The rearrangement joins TRBV20-1 to TRBJ2-7, with D possibly being TRBD2 (5 bases). The CDR3 length is 15 residues. Germline assignment: CDR1 DFQATT and CDR2 SNEGSKA (reference sequence). The CDR3 is CSTRDRSRSSYEQYF. CDR3 DNA sequence: TGCAGTACTAGAGATCGCAGCAGAAGCTCCTACGAGCAGTACTTC.

A remark on this clonotype: A read error may account for a junction end that differs from germline. The chain carries TRBV6-5 and TRBJ2-7, with 7 bases matching TRBD1. CDR1 and CDR2 from the germline V gene are MNHEY and SVGAGI. The length of the CDR3 is 14 residues. CDR3 in amino acids: CASSYRDSSYEQNF. CDR3 bases: TGTGCCAGCAGTTACCGGGACAGCTCCTACGAACAGAACTTC.

Comment on this clonotype: At one end, the junction sequence differs from germline, possibly due to a read error. The gene calls are TRBV20-1 and TRBJ2-5; D gene ambiguous. This CDR3 is built from 13 residues. Germline CDR1 DFQATT, CDR2 SNEGSKA (reference sequence). The CDR3 reads CSDRAVRSETQYF. Written as DNA, the CDR3 is TGCAGTGATAGAGCCGTCAGGTCAGAGACACAGTACTTC.

V and J are TRBV10-3 and TRBJ2-3; tentative D call: TRBD2 (6 bases). Trimming left V 6 bases short and J 2 bases short, with 12 bases between. Per the germline V gene, CDR1 is ENHRY and CDR2 is SYGVKD. CDR3 length: 14 residues. The chain's CDR3 is CAISGGGDTDTQYF. CDR3 nucleotides: TGTGCCATCAGCGGGGGTGGGGACACAGATACGCAGTATTTT.

This clonotype was counted many times. The chain couples TRBV11-2 to TRBJ2-1; 8 nucleotides align to TRBD2. V lost 1 base, J lost 7 bases, and 6 bases stayed unmatched. CDR1 SGHAT and CDR2 FQNNGV come from the germline V gene. CDR3 length equals 15 residues. CDR3 nucleotide sequence: TGTGCCAGCAGCTTAGGAGGGACTAGGGTAAATGAGCAGTTCTTC. This gives the protein CASSLGGTRVNEQFF.

The chain is built from TRBV6-2 or TRBV6-3 and TRBJ2-5; D not certain. V was pared by 9 bases and J by 0 bases, with 20 bases between. From germline, CDR1 is MNHEY and CDR2 SVGEGT. The CDR3 consists of 16 residues. The CDR3 is CARTYEGRTYQETQYF. For the CDR3, the DNA is TGTGCCAGGACTTACGAAGGGCGGACGTACCAAGAGACCCAGTACTTC.